This TCR beta chain was recorded in a study of T cell responses to AZD1222 COVID-19 vaccine. Study-wide results and caveats: Just a handful of AZD1222 recipients tested seropositive at baseline. Mostly white British, mostly female donors; authors suggested clonal diversity may be underestimated.

Data came from immunoSEQ multiplex PCR; TCRdb stores just in-frame clones and leaves some out. Of fewer than 200,000 clones in the sample, about nine tenths are singletons; the top ten hold 3.5% to 5.5%. This clone was seen a handful of times. Its antigen remains unidentified. Germline values: CDR1 WNHNN, CDR2 SYGVQD (reference sequence). The V gene end was trimmed by 4 bases and the J gene end by 4 bases; junction bases not matched to a gene: 9. CDR3 length: 15 residues. This clonotype was sampled from an adult who received the MenACWY meningococcal vaccine as a control. Specimen: peripheral blood, collected 28 days after the second dose of the MenACWY control vaccine. The V call is TRBV10-1, the J call TRBJ2-7; TRBD2 agrees at 8 bases. CDR3 DNA: TGCGCCAGCAGTGGTGGTAGCGGGATATCATACGAGCAGTACTTC. It codes for CASSGGSGISYEQYF.